This TCR beta chain was captured by sequencing in a study of CD8 T cells in Susac syndrome. RNA in amounts of roughly 0.45 to 1 ug was reverse transcribed with random hexamers. TCRdb reprocessed the immunoSEQ multiplex PCR reads with MiXCR, giving one entry per CDR3 protein. In the table there are some 300,000 distinct CDR3 sequences, roughly 85% of which are singletons. V was clipped by 1 base and J by 6 bases; unmatched bases: 10. The CDR3 totals 16 residues. The germline V gene encodes CDR1 LGHDT and CDR2 YNNKEL (reference sequence). The V and J genes are TRBV3-1 and TRBJ2-7; 9 nucleotides align to TRBD2. This TCR came from a human donor with multiple sclerosis. Specimen: CD8+ T cells from PBMCs. CDR3 in DNA: TGTGCCAGCAGCCAAGTAGAGGCGGGAGGGCCCACCGAGCAGTACTTC. Translation: CASSQVEAGGPTEQYF.